Listed below are T cell receptor beta chains from one sample, sequenced in a study of metastatic and nonmetastatic thyroid tumors. TCRdb re-analyzed the PCR reads through MiXCR. The table has fewer than 40,000 clones, about 20% seen once. The sequenced material came from tumor tissue. The receptor source for this set is a female donor with papillary thyroid cancer or a benign thyroid nodule (not recorded which). Some clones in this sample may be carry-over from other donors' samples. Both conserved end residues are part of each CDR3. A D gene is named only where the DNA matches it firmly. Rows may omit the clone size; those that give it use once, few, many or a size class.

cdr3_length	clone_size	d_call	j_call	v_call	cdr3_nt	cdr3_aa
17	NA	TRBD1	TRBJ2-2	TRBV19	TGTGCCAGTAGGCGTTCCAGGGGGCTAGAATTCACCGGGGAGCTGTTTTTT	CASRRSRGLEFTGELFF
14	many	NA	TRBJ2-2	TRBV27	TGTGCCAGCAGTTTACTGGACAACACCGGGGAGCTGTTTTTT	CASSLLDNTGELFF
19	NA	TRBD1	TRBJ2-6	TRBV12-3/TRBV12-4	TGTGCCAGCAGTTTGGGGCTGGACAGGGTACTCTCTGGGGCCAACGTCCTGACTTTC	CASSLGLDRVLSGANVLTF
15	NA	NA	TRBJ2-2	TRBV5-1	TGCGCCATCAGCTTGGAGGTACTAGTCACCGGGGAGCTGTTTTTT	CAISLEVLVTGELFF
16	NA	TRBD2	TRBJ2-1	TRBV11-3	TGTGCCAGCAGCTTGGGAGCGGGAGGATTAATCAATGAGCAGTTCTTC	CASSLGAGGLINEQFF
13	NA	TRBD1	TRBJ2-7	TRBV7-9	TGTGCCAGCAGAAGGGACAGTTCCTACGAGCAGTACTTC	CASRRDSSYEQYF
14	NA	NA	TRBJ1-6	TRBV6-5	TGTGCCAGCAATTCCGGTTTAGGGGTTTCACCCCTCCACTTT	CASNSGLGVSPLHF
14	NA	NA	TRBJ2-1	TRBV11-2	TGTGCCAGCAGCTTTTCTCTAGGGTGGAGTGAGCAGTTCTTC	CASSFSLGWSEQFF
13	NA	NA	TRBJ2-7	TRBV4-1	TGCGCCAGCAGCCAAGGGCCTCGCTACGAGCAGTACTTC	CASSQGPRYEQYF
17	many	TRBD1	TRBJ1-2	TRBV7-8	TGTGCCAGCAGCTTAGCGAGGTCGCACAGGGGGAGCAATGGCTACACCTTC	CASSLARSHRGSNGYTF
16	many	NA	TRBJ2-5	TRBV11-2	TGTGCCAGCAGCTTTGGGACGGAACCTCCGTTTGAGACCCAGTACTTC	CASSFGTEPPFETQYF
14	many	TRBD1	TRBJ2-1	TRBV3-1	TGTGCCAGCAGCCAAGGGGACAGGGGCAATGAGCAGTTCTTC	CASSQGDRGNEQFF
12	medium-sized	NA	TRBJ1-2	TRBV7-8	TGTGCCAGCAGCCCTAGGAGGTATGGCTACACCTTC	CASSPRRYGYTF
16	many	NA	TRBJ2-6	TRBV20-1	TGCAGTGCTAGTATACAGGTTAACTCTGGGGCCAACGTCCTGACTTTC	CSASIQVNSGANVLTF
16	medium-sized	NA	TRBJ2-7	TRBV4-1	TGCGCCAGCAGCCAAGATCTACCGAGAGGCCCCTACGAGCAGTACTTC	CASSQDLPRGPYEQYF
12	many	NA	TRBJ2-3	TRBV5-1	TGCGCCAGCAGCTTGATCACAGATACGCAGTATTTT	CASSLITDTQYF
14	many	TRBD1	TRBJ2-7	TRBV27	TGTGCCATAGCAAAGACAGGGATGATCCACGAGCAGTACTTC	CAIAKTGMIHEQYF
15	many	NA	TRBJ2-1	TRBV28	TGTGCCAGCAGTTTACCCACCAGAGGGAGCGATGAGCAGTTCTTC	CASSLPTRGSDEQFF
17	many	NA	TRBJ2-6	TRBV11-2	TGTGCCAGCAGCTTAGTCCGGGGGAGCTCTGGGGCCAACGTCCTGACTTTC	CASSLVRGSSGANVLTF
11	many	NA	TRBJ2-7	TRBV24-1	TGTGCCACCAGTGACGCGTACGAGCAGTACTTC	CATSDAYEQYF
14	many	TRBD1	TRBJ2-3	TRBV29-1	TGCAGCGTTACAGGACAGGTCAGCACAGATACGCAGTATTTT	CSVTGQVSTDTQYF
13	few	NA	TRBJ2-3	TRBV6-1	TGTGCCAGCAGTCAGACTAGAACAGATACGCAGTATTTT	CASSQTRTDTQYF
15	many	NA	TRBJ2-7	TRBV18	TGTGCCAGCTCACCCGAGGCAGGGATAGTCTACGAGCAGTACTTC	CASSPEAGIVYEQYF
14	many	NA	TRBJ1-5	TRBV7-9	TGTGCCAGCAGCGACCCGGGAGGGGATCAGCCCCAGCATTTT	CASSDPGGDQPQHF
16	few	TRBD1	TRBJ1-1	TRBV27	TGTGCCAGCAGTCTCTCTGGGACAGGGGCCGGCACTGAAGCTTTCTTT	CASSLSGTGAGTEAFF
14	many	NA	TRBJ2-7	TRBV7-2	TGTGCCAGCAGCTTAAATCTGGGGTCGGACGAGCAGTACTTC	CASSLNLGSDEQYF
13	NA	NA	TRBJ2-3	TRBV19	TGTGCCAGTAGTGCGAACATGGTTGATACGCAGTATTTT	CASSANMVDTQYF
14	many	NA	TRBJ1-3	TRBV6-1	TGTGCCAGCAGCCGGACAGCCTTTGGAAACACCATATATTTT	CASSRTAFGNTIYF
14	NA	TRBD1	TRBJ1-6	TRBV10-3	TGTGCCATCAGGGGGACAGGGGGCGATTCACCCCTCCACTTT	CAIRGTGGDSPLHF
13	NA	NA	TRBJ1-2	TRBV6-1	TGTGCCAGCAGTGTCTCTCGACTCTATGGCTACACCTTC	CASSVSRLYGYTF
17	medium-sized	NA	TRBJ1-2	TRBV19	TGTGCCAGTAGTTCCCTAGCGATCGGGGACCCCAACTATGGCTACACCTTC	CASSSLAIGDPNYGYTF
16	many	TRBD2	TRBJ2-5	TRBV29-1	TGCAGCGTTGTTGGTGGCGGGGGGAATGAGGAAGAGACCCAGTACTTC	CSVVGGGGNEEETQYF
15	once	NA	TRBJ2-5	TRBV4-2	TGTGCCAGCAGCCTAACTTGGGGCAGACAAGAGACCCAGTACTTC	CASSLTWGRQETQYF
16	many	TRBD1	TRBJ1-1	TRBV5-1	TGCGCCAGCAGCTTTGGGACAGGTACGTCGGACACTGAAGCTTTCTTT	CASSFGTGTSDTEAFF
15	few	NA	TRBJ1-2	TRBV10-3	TGTGCCATCAGTGAGTCAGGTAGTCTTTGCTATGGCTACACCTTC	CAISESGSLCYGYTF
16	once	NA	TRBJ1-1	TRBV9	TGTGCCAGCAGCGTAGCTGGGGCCGCTTCGGACACTGAAGCTTTCTTT	CASSVAGAASDTEAFF
15	few	NA	TRBJ2-7	TRBV2	TGTGCCAGCAGCTGCACCAGGGGGGTCGGCTACGAGCAGTACTTC	CASSCTRGVGYEQYF
15	many	NA	TRBJ2-2	TRBV18	TGTGCCAGCTCACCAATGCGGGTTGACACCGGGGAGCTGTTTTTT	CASSPMRVDTGELFF
16	many	TRBD1	TRBJ1-3	TRBV28	TGTGCCAGCAGCCCGACAGGGGGCTTCTCTGGAAACACCATATATTTT	CASSPTGGFSGNTIYF
15	few	NA	TRBJ2-7	TRBV28	TGCGCCAGCAGTTTTACGGCCGAGCCCCCCCTTTGTCAGTACTTC	CASSFTAEPPLCQYF
13	many	NA	TRBJ2-3	TRBV6-2/TRBV6-3	TGTGCCAGCAGACAAGCACTTGCAGATACGCAGTATTTT	CASRQALADTQYF
16	many	NA	TRBJ2-5	TRBV15	TGTGCCACCAGCAGAGGGAGTACTAAGTACCAAGAGACCCAGTACTTC	CATSRGSTKYQETQYF
16	many	NA	TRBJ2-2	TRBV19	TGTGCCAGTAGTATAGGTTCCGCTTTTGTCACCGGGGAGCTGTTTTTT	CASSIGSAFVTGELFF
18	many	TRBD1	TRBJ2-6	TRBV27	TGTGCCAGCAGTCCTTCGGACAGGGGAAACTCTGGGGCCAACGTCCTGACTTTC	CASSPSDRGNSGANVLTF
14	many	NA	TRBJ1-1	TRBV20-1	TGCAGTGCTAGGACCCTGGGAACGGACACTGAAGCTTTCTTT	CSARTLGTDTEAFF
14	many	NA	TRBJ2-7	TRBV27	TGTGCCAGCAGTTTGGTGGTGAGCTCCTACGAGCAGTACTTC	CASSLVVSSYEQYF